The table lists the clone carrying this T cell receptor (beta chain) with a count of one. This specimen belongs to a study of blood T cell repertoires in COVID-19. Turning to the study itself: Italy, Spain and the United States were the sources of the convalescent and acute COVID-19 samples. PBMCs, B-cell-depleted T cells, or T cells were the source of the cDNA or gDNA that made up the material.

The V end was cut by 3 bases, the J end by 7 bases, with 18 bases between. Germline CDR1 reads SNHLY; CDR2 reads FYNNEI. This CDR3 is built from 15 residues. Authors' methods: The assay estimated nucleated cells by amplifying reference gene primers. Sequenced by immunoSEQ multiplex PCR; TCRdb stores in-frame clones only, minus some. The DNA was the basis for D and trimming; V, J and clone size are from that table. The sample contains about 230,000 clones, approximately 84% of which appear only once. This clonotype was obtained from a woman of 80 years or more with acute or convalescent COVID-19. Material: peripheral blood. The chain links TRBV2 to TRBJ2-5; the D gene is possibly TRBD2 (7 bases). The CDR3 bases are TGTGCCAGCAGTGAGGCTGGCGGGGGCCGGGGGACCCAGTACTTC. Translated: CASSEAGGGRGTQYF.